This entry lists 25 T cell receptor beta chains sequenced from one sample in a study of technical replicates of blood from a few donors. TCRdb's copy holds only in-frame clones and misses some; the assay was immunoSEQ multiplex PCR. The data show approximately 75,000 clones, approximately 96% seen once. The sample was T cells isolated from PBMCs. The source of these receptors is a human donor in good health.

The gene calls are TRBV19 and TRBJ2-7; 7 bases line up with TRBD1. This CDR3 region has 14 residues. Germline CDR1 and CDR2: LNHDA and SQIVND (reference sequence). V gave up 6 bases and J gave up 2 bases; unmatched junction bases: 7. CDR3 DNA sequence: TGTGCCAGTAGGAGACAGGGCCCCCCCTACGAGCAGTACTTC. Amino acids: CASRRQGPPYEQYF.

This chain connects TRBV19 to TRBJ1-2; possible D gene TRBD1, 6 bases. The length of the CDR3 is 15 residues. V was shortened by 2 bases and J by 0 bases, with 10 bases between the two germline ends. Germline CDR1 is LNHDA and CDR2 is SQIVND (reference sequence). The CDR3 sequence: CASSIQGRANYGYTF. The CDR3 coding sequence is TGTGCCAGTAGTATACAGGGGCGAGCTAACTATGGCTACACCTTC.

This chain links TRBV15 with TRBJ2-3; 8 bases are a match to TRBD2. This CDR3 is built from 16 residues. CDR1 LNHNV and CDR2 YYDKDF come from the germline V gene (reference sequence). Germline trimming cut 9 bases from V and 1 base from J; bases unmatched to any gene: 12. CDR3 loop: CATRAGAGVGTDTQYF. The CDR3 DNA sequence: TGTGCCACTAGAGCTGGAGCGGGGGTAGGCACAGATACGCAGTATTTT.

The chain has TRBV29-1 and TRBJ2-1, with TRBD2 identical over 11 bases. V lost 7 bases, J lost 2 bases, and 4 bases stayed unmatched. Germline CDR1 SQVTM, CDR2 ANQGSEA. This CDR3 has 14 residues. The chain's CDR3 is CSGLAGGPYNEQFF. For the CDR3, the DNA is TGCAGCGGTCTAGCGGGGGGACCCTACAATGAGCAGTTCTTC.

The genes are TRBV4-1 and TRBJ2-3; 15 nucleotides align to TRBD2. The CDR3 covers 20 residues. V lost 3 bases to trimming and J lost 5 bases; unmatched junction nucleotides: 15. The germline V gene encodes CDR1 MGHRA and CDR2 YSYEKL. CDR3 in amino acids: CASSQGGLAGGPGRVDTQYF. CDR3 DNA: TGCGCCAGCAGCCAGGGCGGACTAGCGGGAGGGCCGGGACGGGTAGATACGCAGTATTTT.

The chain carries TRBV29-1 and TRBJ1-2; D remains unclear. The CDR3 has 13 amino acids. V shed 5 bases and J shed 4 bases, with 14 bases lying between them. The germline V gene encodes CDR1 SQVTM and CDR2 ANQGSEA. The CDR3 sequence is CSVSAPEGYGYTF. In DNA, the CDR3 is TGCAGCGTTTCAGCGCCTGAGGGCTATGGCTACACCTTC. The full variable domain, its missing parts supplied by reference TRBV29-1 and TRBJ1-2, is SAVISQKPSRDICQRGTSLTIQCQVDSQVTMMFWYRQQPGQSLTLIATANQGSEATYESGFVIDKFPISRPNLTFSTLTVSNMSPEDSSIYLCSVSAPEGYGYTFGSGTRLTVV.

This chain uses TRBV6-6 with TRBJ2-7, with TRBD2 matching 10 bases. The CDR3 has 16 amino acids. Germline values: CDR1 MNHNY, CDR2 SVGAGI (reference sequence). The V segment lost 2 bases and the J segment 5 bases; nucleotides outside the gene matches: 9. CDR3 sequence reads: CASSYPGLAGVHEQYF. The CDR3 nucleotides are TGTGCCAGCAGTTACCCGGGTCTAGCGGGAGTCCACGAGCAGTACTTC.

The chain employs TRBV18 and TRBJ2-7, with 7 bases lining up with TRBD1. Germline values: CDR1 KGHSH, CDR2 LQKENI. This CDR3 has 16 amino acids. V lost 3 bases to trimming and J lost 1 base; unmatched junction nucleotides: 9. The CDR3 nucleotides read TGTGCCAGCTCACCTAGAGGGGGCCGCATTTCCTACGAGCAGTACTTC. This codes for CASSPRGGRISYEQYF. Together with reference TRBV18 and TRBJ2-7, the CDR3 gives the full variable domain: NAGVMQNPRHLVRRRGQEARLRCSPMKGHSHVYWYRQLPEEGLKFMVYLQKENIIDESGMPKERFSAEFPKEGPSILRIQQVVRGDSAAYFCASSPRGGRISYEQYFGPGTRLTVT.

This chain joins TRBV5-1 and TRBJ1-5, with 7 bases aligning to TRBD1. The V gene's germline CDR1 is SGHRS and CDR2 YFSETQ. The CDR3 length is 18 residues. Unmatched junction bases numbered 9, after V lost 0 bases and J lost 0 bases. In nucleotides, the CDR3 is TGCGCCAGCAGCTTGGGGGACAGCCTGGGGGATAGCAATCAGCCCCAGCATTTT. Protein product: CASSLGDSLGDSNQPQHF.

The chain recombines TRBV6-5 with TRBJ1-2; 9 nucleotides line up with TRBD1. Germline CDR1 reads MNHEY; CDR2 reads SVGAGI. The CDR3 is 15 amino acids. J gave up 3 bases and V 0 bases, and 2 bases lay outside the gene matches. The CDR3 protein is CASSYSDRGDYGYTF. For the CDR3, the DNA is TGTGCCAGCAGTTACTCGGACAGGGGTGACTATGGCTACACCTTC.

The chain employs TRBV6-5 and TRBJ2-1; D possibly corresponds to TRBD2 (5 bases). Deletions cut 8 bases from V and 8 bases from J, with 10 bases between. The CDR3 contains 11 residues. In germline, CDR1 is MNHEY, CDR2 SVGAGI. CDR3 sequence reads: CASARGYEQFF. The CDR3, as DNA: TGTGCCAGCGCTCGAGGGTATGAGCAGTTCTTC.

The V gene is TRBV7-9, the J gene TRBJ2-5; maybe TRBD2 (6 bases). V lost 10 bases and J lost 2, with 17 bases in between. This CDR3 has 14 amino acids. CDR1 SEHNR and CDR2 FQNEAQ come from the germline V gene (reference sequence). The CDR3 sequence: CAITTTRVQETQYF. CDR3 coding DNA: TGTGCCATTACCACGACTAGGGTGCAAGAGACCCAGTACTTC.

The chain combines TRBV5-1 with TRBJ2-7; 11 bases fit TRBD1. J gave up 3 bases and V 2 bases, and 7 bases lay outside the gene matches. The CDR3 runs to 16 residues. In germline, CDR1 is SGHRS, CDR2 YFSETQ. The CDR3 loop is CASSFSGTGGNYEQYF. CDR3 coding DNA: TGCGCCAGCAGCTTCTCCGGGACAGGGGGAAACTACGAGCAGTACTTC.

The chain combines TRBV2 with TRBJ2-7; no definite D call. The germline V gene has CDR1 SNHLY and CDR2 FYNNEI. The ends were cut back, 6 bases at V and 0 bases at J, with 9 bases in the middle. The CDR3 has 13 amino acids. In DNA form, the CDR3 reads TGTGCCAGCAGGGGCGTTAACTCCTACGAGCAGTACTTC. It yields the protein CASRGVNSYEQYF.

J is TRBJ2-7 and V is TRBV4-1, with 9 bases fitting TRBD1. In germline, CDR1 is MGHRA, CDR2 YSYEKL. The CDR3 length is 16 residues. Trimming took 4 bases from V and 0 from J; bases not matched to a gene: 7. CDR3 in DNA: TGCGCCAGCAGCCGACCGGCGGGACAGGGCTCCTACGAGCAGTACTTC. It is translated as CASSRPAGQGSYEQYF.

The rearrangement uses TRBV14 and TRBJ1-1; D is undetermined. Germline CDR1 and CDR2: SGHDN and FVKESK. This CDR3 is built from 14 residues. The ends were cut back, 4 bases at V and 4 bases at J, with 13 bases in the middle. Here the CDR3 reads CASSLTRASTEAFF. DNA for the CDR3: TGTGCCAGCAGCCTGACGCGGGCGAGCACTGAAGCTTTCTTT.

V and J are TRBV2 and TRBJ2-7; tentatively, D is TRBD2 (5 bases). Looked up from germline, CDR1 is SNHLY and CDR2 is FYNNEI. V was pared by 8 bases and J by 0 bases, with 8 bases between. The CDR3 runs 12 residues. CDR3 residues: CASWESSYEQYF. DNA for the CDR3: TGTGCCAGCTGGGAGAGCTCCTACGAGCAGTACTTC.

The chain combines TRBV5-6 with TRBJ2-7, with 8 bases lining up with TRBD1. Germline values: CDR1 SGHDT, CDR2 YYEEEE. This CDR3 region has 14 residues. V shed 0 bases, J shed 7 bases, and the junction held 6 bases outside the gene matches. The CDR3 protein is CASSLARDRKEQYF. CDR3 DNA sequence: TGTGCCAGCAGCTTGGCCCGGGACAGGAAGGAGCAGTACTTC. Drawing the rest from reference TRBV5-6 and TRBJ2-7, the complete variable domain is DAGVTQSPTHLIKTRGQQVTLRCSPKSGHDTVSWYQQALGQGPQFIFQYYEEEERQRGNFPDRFSGHQFPNYSSELNVNALLLGDSALYLCASSLARDRKEQYFGPGTRLTVT.

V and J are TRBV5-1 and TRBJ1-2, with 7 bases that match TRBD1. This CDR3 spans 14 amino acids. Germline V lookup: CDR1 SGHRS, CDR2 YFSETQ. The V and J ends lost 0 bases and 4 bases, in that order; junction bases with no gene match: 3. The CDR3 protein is CASSLVGTVYGYTF. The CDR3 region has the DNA TGCGCCAGCAGCTTGGTAGGGACAGTCTATGGCTACACCTTC.

CDR3 DNA: TGTGCCAGCTCACCCAAGGGGACGGGAGGTAATCAGCCCCAGCATTTT. It encodes CASSPKGTGGNQPQHF. J is TRBJ1-5 and V is TRBV18, with D possibly TRBD1 on 5 matching bases. Germline CDR1 is KGHSH and CDR2 is LQKENI. The CDR3 has 16 amino acids. Trimming shortened V by 3 bases and J by 4 bases, and 16 bases separated the two germline ends.

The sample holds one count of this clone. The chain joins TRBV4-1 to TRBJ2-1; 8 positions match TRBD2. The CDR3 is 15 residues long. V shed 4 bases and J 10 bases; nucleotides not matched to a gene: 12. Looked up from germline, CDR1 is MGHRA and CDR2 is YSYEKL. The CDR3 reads CASSPPTSGAPEQFF. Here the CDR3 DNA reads TGCGCCAGCAGCCCTCCCACTAGCGGAGCCCCGGAGCAGTTCTTC.

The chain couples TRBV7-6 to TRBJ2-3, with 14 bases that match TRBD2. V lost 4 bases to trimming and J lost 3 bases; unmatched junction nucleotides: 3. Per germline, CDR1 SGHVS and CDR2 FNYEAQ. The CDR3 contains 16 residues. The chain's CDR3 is CASSSWTSGGTDTQYF. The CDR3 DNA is TGTGCCAGCAGCTCCTGGACTAGCGGGGGGACAGATACGCAGTATTTT.

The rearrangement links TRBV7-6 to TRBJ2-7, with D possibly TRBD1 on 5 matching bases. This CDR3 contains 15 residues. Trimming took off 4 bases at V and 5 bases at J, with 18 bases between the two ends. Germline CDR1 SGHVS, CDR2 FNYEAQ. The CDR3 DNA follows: TGTGCCAGCAGCTCGTATGGGGCTGATGGCAACGAGCAGTACTTC. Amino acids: CASSSYGADGNEQYF.

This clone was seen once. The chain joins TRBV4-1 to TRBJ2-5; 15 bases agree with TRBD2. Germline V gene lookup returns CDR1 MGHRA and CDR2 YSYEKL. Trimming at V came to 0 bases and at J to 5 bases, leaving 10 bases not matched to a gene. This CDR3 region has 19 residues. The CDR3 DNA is TGCGCCAGCAGCCAAGATTCAACCCTGGGACTAGCGGGAGGCGAGACCCAGTACTTC. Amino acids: CASSQDSTLGLAGGETQYF.

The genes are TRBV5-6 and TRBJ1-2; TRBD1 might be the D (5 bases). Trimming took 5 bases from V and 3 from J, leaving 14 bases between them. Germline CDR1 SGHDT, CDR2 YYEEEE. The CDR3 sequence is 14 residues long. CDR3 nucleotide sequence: TGTGCCAGCAGGTCGCTTGGGGGGGACTATGGCTACACCTTC. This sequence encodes CASRSLGGDYGYTF.